This TCR beta chain was captured by sequencing in a study of glioma-infiltrating T cells after dendritic cell vaccination. Trimming left V 4 bases short and J 5 bases short, with 11 bases between. The CDR3 totals 14 residues. Germline V gene sequence: CDR1 MNHEY, CDR2 SMNVEV (reference sequence). Primers: 60 V beta forward and 13 J beta reverse. The data were produced by immunoSEQ multiplex PCR, yet TCRdb's version contains in-frame clones alone and is incomplete. The repertoire holds roughly 100,000 clones, nearly 90% seen once, with approximately 3% in the top ten. This clone was observed a single time. This sample's time point: after dendritic cell vaccination, including at tumor progression/relapse. No glioblastoma patient carried an isocitrate dehydrogenase mutation.

This receptor was identified in a human donor with glioblastoma. Sample: blood, taken after dendritic cell vaccination. The chain has TRBV27 and TRBJ2-2, with D perhaps TRBD2 (6 bases). The chain's CDR3 is CASSSGTQTGELFF. The CDR3 DNA reads TGTGCCAGCAGTTCTGGGACTCAGACCGGGGAGCTGTTTTTT.